Reported below is one TCR beta chain. Its antigen is undetermined. This CDR3 is built from 14 residues. V lost 5 bases, J lost 4 bases, and 5 bases stayed unmatched. This sample is drawn from a study of T cell repertoires in cytomegalovirus infection. Study in general: Recently described HLA-C-restricted plus well-studied HLA-B-restricted CMV epitopes were used. Shared public TCR beta signatures pointed to both CMV infection and a matching HLA type.

From the reads, TCRdb called clonotypes with MiXCR, one entry per CDR3 protein. The profile shows about 700,000 distinct CDR3 sequences, approximately 33% of them singletons. General study findings and limits: The cumulative frequency of public TCR beta families identified carriers of CMV plus the relevant HLA.

The rearrangement uses TRBV12-3 or TRBV12-4 and TRBJ2-3; 8 positions match TRBD2. The material sequenced was cultured PBMCs, taken from culture after CMV antigen stimulation. This clonotype originated in a human donor in good health (CMV status not recorded). Some clones in this sample may be carry-over from other donors' samples. For the CDR3, the DNA is TGTGCCAGCAGTGAAGGACTAGCATCAGATACGCAGTATTTT. This translates into CASSEGLASDTQYF.